This T cell receptor beta chain was profiled in a study of molecular identifiers for immune sequencing clone quantification. The sample holds many counts of this clonotype. The CDR3 runs to 13 residues. CDR1 is GTSNPN, CDR2 SVGIG, per germline (reference sequence). Between the trimmed V and J ends, which lost 1 base and 1 base, there was a span of 7 bases. One entry per CDR3 protein results from TCRdb running MiXCR on the PCR reads. In the table there are tens of thousands of distinct CDR3 sequences, roughly 21% of which are singletons. This TCR was recovered from a human donor in good health. Some libraries in this study had Jurkat cell RNA spiked in. The sequenced sample consisted of naive CD8+ T cells from blood, with Jurkat cell RNA spiked in. Documented subset: FACS-sorted CD8+CD4-CCR7+CD45RA+ naive T cells. V and J are TRBV30 and TRBJ1-1, with D possibly being TRBD1 (5 bases). Here the CDR3 reads CAWSGDRNTEAFF. The DNA of the CDR3 is TGTGCCTGGAGTGGCGACAGGAACACTGAAGCTTTCTTT. Drawing the rest from reference TRBV30 and TRBJ1-1, the complete variable domain is SQTIHQWPATLVQPVGSPLSLECTVEGTSNPNLYWYRQAAGRGLQLLFYSVGIGQISSEVPQNLSASRPQDRQFILSSKKLLLSDSGFYLCAWSGDRNTEAFFGQGTRLTVV.